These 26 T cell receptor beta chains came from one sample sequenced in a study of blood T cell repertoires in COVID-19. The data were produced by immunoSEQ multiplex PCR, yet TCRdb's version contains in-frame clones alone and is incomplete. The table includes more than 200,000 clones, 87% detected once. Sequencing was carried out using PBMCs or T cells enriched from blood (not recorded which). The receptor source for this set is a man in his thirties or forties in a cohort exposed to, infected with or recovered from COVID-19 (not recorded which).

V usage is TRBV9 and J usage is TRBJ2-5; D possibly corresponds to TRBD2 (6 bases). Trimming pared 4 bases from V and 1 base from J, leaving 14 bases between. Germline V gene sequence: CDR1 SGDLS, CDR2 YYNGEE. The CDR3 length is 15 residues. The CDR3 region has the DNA TGTGCCAGCAGCCCCCGGGACTTAATCCAAGAGACCCAGTACTTC. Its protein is CASSPRDLIQETQYF.

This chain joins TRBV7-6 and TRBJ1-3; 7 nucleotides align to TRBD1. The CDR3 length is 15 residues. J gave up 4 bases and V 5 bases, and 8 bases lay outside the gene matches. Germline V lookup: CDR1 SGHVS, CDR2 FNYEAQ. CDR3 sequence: CASSPQTGAGNTIYF. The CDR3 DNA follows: TGTGCCAGCAGCCCGCAAACAGGGGCCGGAAACACCATATATTTT.

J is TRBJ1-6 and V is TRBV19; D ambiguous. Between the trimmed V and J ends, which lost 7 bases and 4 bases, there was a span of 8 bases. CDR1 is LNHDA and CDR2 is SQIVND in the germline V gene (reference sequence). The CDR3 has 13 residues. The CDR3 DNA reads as TGTGCCAGTATGGCGGGATATAATTCACCCCTCCACTTT. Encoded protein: CASMAGYNSPLHF.

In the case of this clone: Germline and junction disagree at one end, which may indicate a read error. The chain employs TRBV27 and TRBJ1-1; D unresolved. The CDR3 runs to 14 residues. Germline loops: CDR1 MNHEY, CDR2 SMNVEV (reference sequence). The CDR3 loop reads CASSLSIRASEAFF. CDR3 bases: TGTGCCAGCAGTTTATCGATAAGAGCCTCTGAGGCTTTCTTT.

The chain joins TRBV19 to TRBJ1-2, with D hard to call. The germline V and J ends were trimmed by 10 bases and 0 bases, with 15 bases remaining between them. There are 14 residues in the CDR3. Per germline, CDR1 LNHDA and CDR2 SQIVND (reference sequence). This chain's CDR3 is CATTTGGTNYGYTF. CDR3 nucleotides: TGTGCCACCACGACGGGAGGGACTAACTATGGCTACACCTTC.

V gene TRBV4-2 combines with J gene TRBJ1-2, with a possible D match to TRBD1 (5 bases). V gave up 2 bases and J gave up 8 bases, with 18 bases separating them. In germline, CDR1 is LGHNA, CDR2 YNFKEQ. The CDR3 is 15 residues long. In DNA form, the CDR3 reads TGTGCCAGCAGCCAACCGTGGGCGCCGGGGGTCGGCTACACCTTC. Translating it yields CASSQPWAPGVGYTF.

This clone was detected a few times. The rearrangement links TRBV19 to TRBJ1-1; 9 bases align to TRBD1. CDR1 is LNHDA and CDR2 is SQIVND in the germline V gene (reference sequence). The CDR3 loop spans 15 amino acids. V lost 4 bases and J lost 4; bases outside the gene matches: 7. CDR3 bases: TGTGCCAGTAGTAGGACAGGGGTATGGGGCACTGAAGCTTTCTTT. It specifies CASSRTGVWGTEAFF.

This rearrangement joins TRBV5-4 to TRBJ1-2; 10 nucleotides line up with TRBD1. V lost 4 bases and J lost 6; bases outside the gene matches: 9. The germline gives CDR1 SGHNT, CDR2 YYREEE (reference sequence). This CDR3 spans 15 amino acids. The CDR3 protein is CASSRPGTGVNGYTF. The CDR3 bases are TGTGCCAGCAGCCGCCCCGGGACAGGGGTAAATGGCTACACCTTC.

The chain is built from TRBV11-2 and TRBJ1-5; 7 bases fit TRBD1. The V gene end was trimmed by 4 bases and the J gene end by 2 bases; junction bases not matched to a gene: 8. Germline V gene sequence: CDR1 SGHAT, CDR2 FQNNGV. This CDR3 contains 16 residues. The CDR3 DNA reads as TGTGCCAGCAGCTCAACAACAGGGGCCGGCAATCAGCCCCAGCATTTT. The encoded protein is CASSSTTGAGNQPQHF.

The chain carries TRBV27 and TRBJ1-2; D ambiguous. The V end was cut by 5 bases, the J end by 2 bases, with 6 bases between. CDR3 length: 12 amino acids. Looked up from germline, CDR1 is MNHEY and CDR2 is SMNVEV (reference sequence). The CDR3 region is CASSTGNYGYTF. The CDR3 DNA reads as TGTGCCAGCAGTACCGGGAACTATGGCTACACCTTC.

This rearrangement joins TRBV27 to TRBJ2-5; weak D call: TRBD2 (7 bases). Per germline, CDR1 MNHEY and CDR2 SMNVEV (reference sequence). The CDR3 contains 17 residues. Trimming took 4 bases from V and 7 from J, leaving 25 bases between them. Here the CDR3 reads CASSSITGEGGGGTQYF. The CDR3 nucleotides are TGTGCCAGCAGTTCAATCACTGGGGAGGGGGGAGGAGGGACCCAGTACTTC.

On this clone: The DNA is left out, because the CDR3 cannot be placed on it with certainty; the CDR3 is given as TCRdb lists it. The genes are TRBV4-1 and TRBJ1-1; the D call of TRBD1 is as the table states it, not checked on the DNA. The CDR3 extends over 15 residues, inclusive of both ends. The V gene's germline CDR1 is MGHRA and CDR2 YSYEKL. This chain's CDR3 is CASSQDWGRGTGNFF.

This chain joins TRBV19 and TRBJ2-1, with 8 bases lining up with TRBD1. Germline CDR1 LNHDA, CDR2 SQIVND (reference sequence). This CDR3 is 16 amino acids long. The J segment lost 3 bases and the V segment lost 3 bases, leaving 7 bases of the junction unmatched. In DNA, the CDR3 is TGTGCCAGTAGTATTCTGCCAGGGGGCCTCTACAATGAGCAGTTCTTC. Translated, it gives CASSILPGGLYNEQFF.

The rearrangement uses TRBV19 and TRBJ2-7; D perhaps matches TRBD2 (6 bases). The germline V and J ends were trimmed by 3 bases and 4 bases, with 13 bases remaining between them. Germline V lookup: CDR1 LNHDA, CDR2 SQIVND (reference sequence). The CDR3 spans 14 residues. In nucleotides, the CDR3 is TGTGCCAGTAGTATCACCGGGACTCATTACGAGCAGTACTTC. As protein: CASSITGTHYEQYF. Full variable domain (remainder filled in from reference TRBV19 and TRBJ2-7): DGGITQSPKYLFRKEGQNVTLSCEQNLNHDAMYWYRQDPGQGLRLIYYSQIVNDFQKGDIAEGYSVSREKKESFPLTVTSAQKNPTAFYLCASSITGTHYEQYFGPGTRLTVT.

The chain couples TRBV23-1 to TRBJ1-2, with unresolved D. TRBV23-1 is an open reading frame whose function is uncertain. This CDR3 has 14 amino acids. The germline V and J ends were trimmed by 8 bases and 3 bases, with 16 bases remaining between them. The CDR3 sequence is CASPRGGSYYGYTF. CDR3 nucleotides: TGCGCCAGCCCTCGAGGTGGGAGTTACTATGGCTACACCTTC.

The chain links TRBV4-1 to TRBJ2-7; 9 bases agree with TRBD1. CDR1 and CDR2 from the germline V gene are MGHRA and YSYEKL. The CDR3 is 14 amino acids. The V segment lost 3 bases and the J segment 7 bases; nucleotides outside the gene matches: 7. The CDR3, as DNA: TGCGCCAGCAGCCATATACAGGGGGCGCATGAGCAGTACTTC. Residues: CASSHIQGAHEQYF.

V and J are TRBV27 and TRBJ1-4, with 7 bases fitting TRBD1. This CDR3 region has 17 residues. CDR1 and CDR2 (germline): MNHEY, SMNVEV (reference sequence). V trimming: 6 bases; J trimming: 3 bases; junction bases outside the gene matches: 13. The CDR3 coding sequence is TGTGCCAGCAGCAAACGACAGGGTTTAGGGGCTAATGAAAAACTGTTTTTT. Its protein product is CASSKRQGLGANEKLFF.

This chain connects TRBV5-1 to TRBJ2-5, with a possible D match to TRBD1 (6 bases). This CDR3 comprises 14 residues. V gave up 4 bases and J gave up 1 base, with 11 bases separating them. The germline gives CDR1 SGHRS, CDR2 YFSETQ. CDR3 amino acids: CASSLGQLQETQYF. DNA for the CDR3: TGCGCCAGCAGCCTAGGACAGCTCCAAGAGACCCAGTACTTC.

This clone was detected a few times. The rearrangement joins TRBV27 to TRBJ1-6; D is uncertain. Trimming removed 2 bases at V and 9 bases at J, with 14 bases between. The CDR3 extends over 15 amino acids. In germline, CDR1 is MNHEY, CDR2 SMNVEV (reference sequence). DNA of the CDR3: TGTGCCAGCAGTTTAGGAGGCGGTATTGGTTCACCCCTCCACTTT. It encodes CASSLGGGIGSPLHF.

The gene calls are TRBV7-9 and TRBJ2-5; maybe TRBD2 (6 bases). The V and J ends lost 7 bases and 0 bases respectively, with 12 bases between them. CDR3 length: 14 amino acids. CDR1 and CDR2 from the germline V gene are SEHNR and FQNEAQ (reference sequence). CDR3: CASNRGGNQETQYF. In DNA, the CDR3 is TGTGCCAGCAACCGTGGAGGGAACCAAGAGACCCAGTACTTC.

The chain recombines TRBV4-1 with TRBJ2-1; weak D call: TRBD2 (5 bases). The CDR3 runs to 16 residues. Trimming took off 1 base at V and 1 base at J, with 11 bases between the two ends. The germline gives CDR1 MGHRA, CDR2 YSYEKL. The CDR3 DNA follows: TGCGCCAGCAGCCAAGGTACAGCGGAGTCCTACAATGAGCAGTTCTTC. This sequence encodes CASSQGTAESYNEQFF.

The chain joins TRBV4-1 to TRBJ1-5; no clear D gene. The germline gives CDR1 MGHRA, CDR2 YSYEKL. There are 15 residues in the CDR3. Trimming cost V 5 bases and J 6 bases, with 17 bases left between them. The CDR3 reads CASSSTGDPGQPQHF. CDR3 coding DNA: TGCGCCAGCAGCTCTACGGGAGACCCAGGTCAGCCCCAGCATTTT.

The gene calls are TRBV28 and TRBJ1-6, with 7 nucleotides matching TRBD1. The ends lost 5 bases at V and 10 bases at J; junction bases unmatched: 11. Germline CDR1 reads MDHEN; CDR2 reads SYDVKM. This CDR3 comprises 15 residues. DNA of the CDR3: TGTGCCAGCAGTGGGGGGACAGTTAAGTCGTCACCCCTCCACTTT. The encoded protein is CASSGGTVKSSPLHF.

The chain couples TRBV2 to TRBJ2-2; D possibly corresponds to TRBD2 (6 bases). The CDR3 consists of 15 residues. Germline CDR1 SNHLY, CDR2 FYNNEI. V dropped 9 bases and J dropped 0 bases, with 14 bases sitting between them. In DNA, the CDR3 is TGTGCCAGACGGGGGAGAAGGGCGAACACCGGGGAGCTGTTTTTT. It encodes CARRGRRANTGELFF. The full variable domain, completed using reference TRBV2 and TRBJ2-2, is EPEVTQTPSHQVTQMGQEVILRCVPISNHLYFYWYRQILGQKVEFLVSFYNNEISEKSEIFDDQFSVERPDGSNFTLKIRSTKLEDSAMYFCARRGRRANTGELFFGEGSRLTVL.

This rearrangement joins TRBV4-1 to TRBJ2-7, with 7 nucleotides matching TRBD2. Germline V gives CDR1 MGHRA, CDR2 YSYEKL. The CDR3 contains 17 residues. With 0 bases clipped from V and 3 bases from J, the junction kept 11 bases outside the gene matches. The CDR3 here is CASSQDGGRASVYEQYF. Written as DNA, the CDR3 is TGCGCCAGCAGCCAAGATGGAGGGAGGGCCAGTGTCTACGAGCAGTACTTC.

The CDR3, as DNA: TGCGCCAGCAGCTTGACACCTGGGACAGGGTGGACTAACTATGGCTACACCTTC. This translates into CASSLTPGTGWTNYGYTF. This sequence joins TRBV4-1 and TRBJ1-2; 9 positions match TRBD1. CDR1 MGHRA and CDR2 YSYEKL come from the germline V gene. The CDR3 is 18 amino acids. J was trimmed by 0 bases and V by 5 bases; bases with no gene match: 13.